Shown below are 9 T cell receptor beta chains from a single sample sequenced in a study of cytomegalovirus exposure and HLA in healthy donors. The PCR made use of 60 Vbeta and 13 Jbeta primers. Clones were read by immunoSEQ multiplex PCR, and TCRdb kept only the in-frame ones, dropping some. The sample table sets out around 130,000 clones. Material for sequencing was PBMCs. Receptors were obtained from a woman aged 40 to 49 in good health and CMV-seronegative.

Regarding this clone: This sample includes further DNA sequences coding for the same CDR3. The chain uses TRBV11-2 and TRBJ1-2; 9 positions match TRBD1. The CDR3 is 13 residues long. The V and J ends lost 5 bases and 8 bases, in that order; junction bases with no gene match: 6. Germline-derived CDR1 and CDR2 are SGHAT and FQNNGV. The CDR3 region is CASSPGQGYGYTF. The DNA of the CDR3 is TGTGCCAGCAGCCCGGGACAGGGCTACGGCTACACCTTC.

The chain carries TRBV4-1 and TRBJ1-2; 7 bases align to TRBD1. The CDR3 has 16 amino acids. Unmatched junction bases numbered 7, after V lost 1 base and J lost 2 bases. Germline V CDR1 and CDR2: MGHRA, YSYEKL. In nucleotides, the CDR3 is TGCGCCAGCAGCCAAGTCGGAGAAGGGGGCAACTATGGCTACACCTTC. Translating it yields CASSQVGEGGNYGYTF.

The rearrangement links TRBV5-1 to TRBJ2-3; D remains ambiguous. The CDR3 contains 16 residues. Trimming cost V 0 bases and J 3 bases, with 14 bases left between them. Germline V lookup: CDR1 SGHRS, CDR2 YFSETQ. CDR3: CASSLDMGLLTDTQYF. Here the CDR3 DNA reads TGCGCCAGCAGCTTGGATATGGGCTTGCTGACAGATACGCAGTATTTT.

The V call is TRBV2, the J call TRBJ1-5; D is unresolved. Germline CDR1 is SNHLY and CDR2 is FYNNEI. V was trimmed by 9 bases and J by 4 bases, leaving 16 bases between them. The CDR3 is 14 amino acids. The CDR3 here is CASWSSVRNQPQHF. DNA of the CDR3: TGTGCCAGTTGGAGTTCGGTTAGAAATCAGCCCCAGCATTTT.

The V call is TRBV7-3, the J call TRBJ2-3; D perhaps matches TRBD1 (5 bases). Germline V gives CDR1 SGHTA, CDR2 FQGTGA. Trimming took 5 bases from V and 2 from J, leaving 11 bases between them. The CDR3 length is 14 residues. CDR3 coding DNA: TGTGCCAGCAGCCGGACACCCGTCACAGATACGCAGTATTTT. Encoded protein: CASSRTPVTDTQYF.

The gene calls are TRBV27 and TRBJ2-3, with 8 bases fitting TRBD2. After removal of 2 bases from V and 4 bases from J, the junction contained 5 bases not matched to a gene. The CDR3 loop spans 15 amino acids. Germline values: CDR1 MNHEY, CDR2 SMNVEV (reference sequence). CDR3 region: CASSLGSGGADTQYF. CDR3 coding DNA: TGTGCCAGCAGTTTAGGGAGCGGGGGAGCAGATACGCAGTATTTT.

V usage is TRBV7-3 and J usage is TRBJ2-3; maybe TRBD1 (5 bases). Germline lookup yields CDR1 SGHTA and CDR2 FQGTGA. The CDR3 is 14 residues long. Deletions cut 8 bases from V and 4 bases from J, with 16 bases between. CDR3 loop: CASSEVPRADTQYF. The CDR3 coding sequence is TGTGCCAGCTCCGAGGTCCCCAGGGCAGATACGCAGTATTTT.

V is TRBV6-1 and J is TRBJ1-3; D is perhaps TRBD1 (5 bases). In germline, CDR1 is MNHNS, CDR2 SASEGT. The CDR3 is 15 residues long. Trimming took 7 bases from V and 5 from J, leaving 18 bases between them. The CDR3 sequence is CASKSFDSYRNTIYF. The CDR3, as DNA: TGTGCCAGCAAGAGTTTCGACAGCTACCGAAACACCATATATTTT.

The chain is built from TRBV7-9 and TRBJ2-3; perhaps TRBD2 as D (5 bases). Germline V CDR1 and CDR2: SEHNR, FQNEAQ (reference sequence). With 1 base removed from V and 3 bases from J, the gap between germline ends came to 11 bases. This CDR3 spans 15 amino acids. The CDR3 DNA reads as TGTGCCAGCAGCTTAGACGGACTCGTTACAGATACGCAGTATTTT. This translates into CASSLDGLVTDTQYF.